A selection of T cell receptor beta chains follows, all from one sample in a study of blood T cell repertoires in COVID-19. Using immunoSEQ multiplex PCR, the repertoire was profiled, and TCRdb retains in-frame clones only, with some absent. The repertoire holds over 200,000 clones, with roughly 85% as singletons. The material sequenced was PBMCs or T cells enriched from blood (not recorded which). The receptors originated from a man aged 35 to 55 who had recovered from COVID-19. Each CDR3 is given with its conserved first and last residue. Each record gives: D gene, V gene, J gene, clone size, CDR3 DNA, CDR3 protein. D genes are given only for firm matches. Clone size is not always given. Where it is, it says once, few, many or a class for expanded clones.

D: TRBD1
V: TRBV19
J: TRBJ2-3
size: -
DNA: TGTGCCAGTAGTATAACCCGGGTGGGGACAGGGATGATCAGGGCAGATACGCAGTATTTT
CDR3: CASSITRVGTGMIRADTQYF

D: TRBD2
V: TRBV7-3
J: TRBJ2-3
size: -
DNA: TGTGCCAGCAGCCCCGGACTAGCGGGAGCTACGCAGTATTTT
CDR3: CASSPGLAGATQYF

D: TRBD2
V: TRBV7-2
J: TRBJ2-1
size: -
DNA: TGTGCCAGCAGCTTCGGACTAGGATCATACAATGAGCAGTTCTTC
CDR3: CASSFGLGSYNEQFF

D: -
V: TRBV25-1
J: TRBJ1-1
size: -
DNA: TGTGCCAGCAGTGATGGGGCAGCCAACACTGAAGCTTTCTTT
CDR3: CASSDGAANTEAFF

D: -
V: TRBV12-3/TRBV12-4
J: TRBJ1-2
size: -
DNA: TGTGCCAGCAGTTCCTCAGGGAACTATGGCTACACCTTC
CDR3: CASSSSGNYGYTF

D: TRBD1
V: TRBV27
J: TRBJ2-7
size: -
DNA: TGTGCCAGCAGTTTATGGGGACAGGGGGCCTACGAGCAGTACTTC
CDR3: CASSLWGQGAYEQYF

D: TRBD1
V: TRBV6-5
J: TRBJ2-5
size: -
DNA: TGTGCCAGCAGTTACGGGACAGGGGTTACGGAGACCCAGTACTTC
CDR3: CASSYGTGVTETQYF

D: -
V: TRBV3-1/TRBV3-2
J: TRBJ1-2
size: -
DNA: TGTGCCAGCAGCCCCAGTGCAGGGGTGAAATATGGCTACACCTTC
CDR3: CASSPSAGVKYGYTF

D: -
V: TRBV3-1/TRBV3-2
J: TRBJ1-1
size: -
DNA: TGTGCCAGCAGCCAAGACCAGGGGAACACTGAAGCTTTCTTT
CDR3: CASSQDQGNTEAFF

D: -
V: TRBV5-1
J: TRBJ1-2
size: -
DNA: TGCGCCAGCAGCTTTTCAGGGTCTGAGTCAGTCACCTTC
CDR3: CASSFSGSESVTF

D: -
V: TRBV2
J: TRBJ2-3
size: -
DNA: TGTGCCAGCAGGAAGGACCTTTTCGGGAGTGATACGCAGTATTTT
CDR3: CASRKDLFGSDTQYF

D: TRBD1
V: TRBV4-2
J: TRBJ1-5
size: -
DNA: TGTGCCAGCAGCCAAGTACAGGGGTCCGATCAGCCCCAGCATTTT
CDR3: CASSQVQGSDQPQHF

D: TRBD1
V: TRBV9
J: TRBJ2-1
size: -
DNA: TGTGCCAGCAGCCTTGGGACAGGGGGCTACAATGAGCAGTTCTTC
CDR3: CASSLGTGGYNEQFF

D: -
V: TRBV4-2
J: TRBJ2-1
size: -
DNA: TGTGCCAGCAGCCAAGTTTACAGCTCCTACAATGAGCAGTTCTTC
CDR3: CASSQVYSSYNEQFF

D: TRBD2
V: TRBV28
J: TRBJ2-5
size: -
DNA: TGTGCCAGCAGACGGACTAGCGGGAGGCAGACCCAGTACTTC
CDR3: CASRRTSGRQTQYF

D: TRBD1
V: TRBV4-1
J: TRBJ1-4
size: -
DNA: TGCGCCAGCAGCCAAGCCGGACAGGGGGTTAATGAAAAACTGTTTTTT
CDR3: CASSQAGQGVNEKLFF

D: TRBD2
V: TRBV19
J: TRBJ2-1
size: few
DNA: TGTGCCATCTCCAGCGGGAGGGCCGGTGAGCAGTTCTTC
CDR3: CAISSGRAGEQFF

D: -
V: TRBV7-9
J: TRBJ2-7
size: -
DNA: TGTGCCAGCAGCGTTGTGGGGGGCTACGAGCAGTACTTC
CDR3: CASSVVGGYEQYF

D: TRBD1
V: TRBV7-8
J: TRBJ2-3
size: -
DNA: TGTGCCAGCAGCTCCAACAGGGGGCCTAGCACAGATACGCAGTATTTT
CDR3: CASSSNRGPSTDTQYF

D: TRBD1
V: TRBV30
J: TRBJ1-2
size: once
DNA: TGTGCCTGGAGAGGAAGACAGGGGGTGGGCAACTATGGCTACACCTTC
CDR3: CAWRGRQGVGNYGYTF

D: -
V: TRBV28
J: TRBJ1-5
size: -
DNA: TGTGCCAGCAGTTTCATGGAGCAGTGGCGATATAGGGGTAGCAATCAGCCCCAGCATTTT
CDR3: CASSFMEQWRYRGSNQPQHF

D: TRBD2
V: TRBV19
J: TRBJ2-1
size: once
DNA: TGTGCCAGTAGTATAGGACTAGCGGGGTACAGCTCCTACAATGAGCAGTTCTTC
CDR3: CASSIGLAGYSSYNEQFF

D: TRBD2
V: TRBV7-2
J: TRBJ2-5
size: -
DNA: TGTGCCAGCAGCTCTAGCGGGAGGAGCCGGGAGACCCAGTACTTC
CDR3: CASSSSGRSRETQYF

D: -
V: TRBV28
J: TRBJ2-7
size: -
DNA: TGTGCCAGCTCCCCCTTCACGGGGTACGAGCAGTACTTC
CDR3: CASSPFTGYEQYF

D: -
V: TRBV23-1
J: TRBJ2-1
size: -
DNA: TGCGCCAGCAGTCAAAAGGGGGTCGGGTACAATGAGCAGTTCTTC
CDR3: CASSQKGVGYNEQFF

D: TRBD2
V: TRBV28
J: TRBJ2-7
size: -
DNA: TGTGCCAGCAAAACGGGAGGGGTGTATGAGCAGTACTTC
CDR3: CASKTGGVYEQYF

D: -
V: TRBV11-2
J: TRBJ1-4
size: -
DNA: TGTGCCAGCAGCATACCCAGGGCAACTAATGAAAAACTGTTTTTT
CDR3: CASSIPRATNEKLFF

D: TRBD1
V: TRBV3-1/TRBV3-2
J: TRBJ2-7
size: once
DNA: TGTGCCAGCAGCCATCCCGGACAGGGCTCCTACGAGCAGTACTTC
CDR3: CASSHPGQGSYEQYF

D: TRBD1
V: TRBV29-1
J: TRBJ1-1
size: -
DNA: TGCAGCGTTGAGACAGGGGGCCCTGAAGCTTTCTTT
CDR3: CSVETGGPEAFF

D: -
V: TRBV6-5
J: TRBJ1-1
size: -
DNA: TGTGCCAGCAGTCCCCGGTATCAGGGTGAAGCTTTCTTT
CDR3: CASSPRYQGEAFF

D: TRBD1
V: TRBV5-1
J: TRBJ2-1
size: -
DNA: TGCGCCAGCAGCTTGGACAGGGGGCTTAGGAGCAATGAGCAGTTCTTC
CDR3: CASSLDRGLRSNEQFF

D: -
V: TRBV30
J: TRBJ2-7
size: -
DNA: TGTGCCTGGAGTGGGGCTCGCTACGAGCAGTACTTC
CDR3: CAWSGARYEQYF

D: TRBD1
V: TRBV30
J: TRBJ1-2
size: once
DNA: TGTCTGGGACAGGATGACTATGGCTACACCTTC
CDR3: CLGQDDYGYTF

D: TRBD1
V: TRBV6-5
J: TRBJ1-1
size: -
DNA: TGTGCCAGCACCGCCATAACAGGGGGTGGGACTGAAGCTTTCTTT
CDR3: CASTAITGGGTEAFF

D: TRBD2
V: TRBV24-1
J: TRBJ2-2
size: -
DNA: TGTGCCACCAGTGATCCCACGGTAGCGGGAGGGAACACCGGGGAGCTGTTTTTT
CDR3: CATSDPTVAGGNTGELFF

D: -
V: TRBV7-2
J: TRBJ2-7
size: -
DNA: TGTGCCAGCAGCTTAAGGGAGGTAGCGGTTGTCGGTGGTTACGAGCAGTACTTC
CDR3: CASSLREVAVVGGYEQYF

D: -
V: TRBV16
J: TRBJ1-5
size: -
DNA: TGTGCCAGCAGCCAAGAAGGCAGGGCACGGCAGCCCCAGCATTTT
CDR3: CASSQEGRARQPQHF

D: -
V: TRBV5-6
J: TRBJ2-2
size: few
DNA: TGTGCCAGCAGCTTAGGCGGAGTGAGGACCGGGGAGCTGTTTTTT
CDR3: CASSLGGVRTGELFF

D: -
V: TRBV9
J: TRBJ2-3
size: -
DNA: TGTGCCAGCAGCGCCCAGCCGGGTGGCACAGATACGCAGTATTTT
CDR3: CASSAQPGGTDTQYF

D: -
V: TRBV11-2
J: TRBJ2-7
size: -
DNA: TGTGCCAGCAGCTTAGTAAGGGGTATGTCCCACGAGCAGTACTTC
CDR3: CASSLVRGMSHEQYF

D: TRBD1
V: TRBV19
J: TRBJ2-7
size: -
DNA: TGTGCCAGTAGTGGTAGGACAGGGGCTTACTACGAGCAGTACTTC
CDR3: CASSGRTGAYYEQYF

D: -
V: TRBV2
J: TRBJ2-7
size: -
DNA: TGTGCCAGCAAAGAGGACAGCTCCTACGAGCAGTACTTC
CDR3: CASKEDSSYEQYF

D: TRBD2
V: TRBV10-3
J: TRBJ2-2
size: -
DNA: TGTGCCACCCGACTAGCGGGAGACGCCGGGGAGCTGTTTTTT
CDR3: CATRLAGDAGELFF

D: TRBD2
V: TRBV3-1/TRBV3-2
J: TRBJ2-2
size: -
DNA: TGTGCCAGCAGCCATACACGCGGGGGAACGAACACCGGGGAGCTGTTTTTT
CDR3: CASSHTRGGTNTGELFF

D: TRBD1
V: TRBV28
J: TRBJ2-1
size: -
DNA: TGTGCCAGCAGTTTGCTCCGGGACAGACAGTTCTTC
CDR3: CASSLLRDRQFF

D: -
V: TRBV6-5
J: TRBJ1-1
size: -
DNA: TGTGCCAGCTCTCCGGGGGGGAGGAACACTGAAGCTTTCTTT
CDR3: CASSPGGRNTEAFF

D: TRBD1
V: TRBV5-1
J: TRBJ1-6
size: -
DNA: TGCGCCAGCAGCGCCGGGACAGGGTATTCACCCCTCCACTTT
CDR3: CASSAGTGYSPLHF

D: TRBD1
V: TRBV30
J: TRBJ2-2
size: -
DNA: TGTGCCTGGTACAGGGGGCAGGGGTCCGGGGAGCTGTTTTTT
CDR3: CAWYRGQGSGELFF

D: TRBD2
V: TRBV3-1/TRBV3-2
J: TRBJ2-5
size: -
DNA: TGTGCCAGCAGCTCACTTAGCGGGACGGGCACCCCGGAGACCCAGTACTTC
CDR3: CASSSLSGTGTPETQYF

D: -
V: TRBV2
J: TRBJ1-6
size: -
DNA: TGTGCCAGCAGTGATATTAATTCACCCCTCCACTTT
CDR3: CASSDINSPLHF

D: -
V: TRBV27
J: TRBJ1-6
size: few
DNA: TGTGCCAGCAGCCAATCGGGTATGCGGGCCAATTCACCCCTCCACTTT
CDR3: CASSQSGMRANSPLHF

D: -
V: TRBV5-1
J: TRBJ2-7
size: -
DNA: TGCGCCAGCAGCTCTGGTCTGGGGAGTCAACTCTACGAGCAGTACTTC
CDR3: CASSSGLGSQLYEQYF

D: -
V: TRBV28
J: TRBJ2-7
size: -
DNA: TGTGCCAGCGGTAACAGGCCCTACGAGCAGTACTTC
CDR3: CASGNRPYEQYF